A single T cell receptor beta chain is shown here with its context. The data are from a study of cytomegalovirus exposure and HLA in healthy donors. TCRdb keeps only in-frame clones here, not all; method: immunoSEQ multiplex PCR. The sample carries approximately 240,000 clones, about nine tenths recorded once. CDR1 is SGHTA and CDR2 is FQGNSA in the germline V gene. V lost 1 base to trimming and J lost 4 bases, with 5 bases between them. The CDR3 loop spans 13 amino acids. The rearrangement joins TRBV7-2 to TRBJ1-5; D gene unclear. The origin of this receptor is a woman under 30 in good health and CMV-seronegative. Sequenced: PBMCs. For the CDR3, the DNA is TGTGCCAGCAGCTTAGTCCCAAATCAGCCCCAGCATTTT. It is translated as CASSLVPNQPQHF.